This TCR beta chain is from a study of T cells after yellow fever vaccination. Trimming removed 4 bases from V and 2 bases from J, with 16 bases in between. The CDR3 has 16 amino acids. The germline CDR1 and CDR2 sequences are LGHNA and YNFKEQ. TCRdb passed the 5' RACE reads through MiXCR, listing each CDR3 protein once. The sample shows 450,000 to 650,000 distinct CDR3 sequences, roughly 12% of them seen only once. The sequencing here drew on PBMCs, taken on the day of the yellow fever booster vaccination. The clonotype was recovered from a man aged 25-45 years who received the YFV17D yellow fever vaccine. This rearrangement joins TRBV4-2 to TRBJ2-3, with TRBD2 as a possible D gene (5 bases). As DNA, the CDR3 is TGTGCCAGCAGCCCCGGACGCTCGGGATACACAGATACGCAGTATTTT. Residues: CASSPGRSGYTDTQYF.